These 8 T cell receptor beta chains share one sample of origin, sequenced in a study of cytomegalovirus exposure and HLA in healthy donors. TCRdb keeps only in-frame clones here, not all; method: immunoSEQ multiplex PCR. The data contain roughly 110,000 clones, 88% of them singletons. Sequencing used PBMCs. These receptors were obtained from a woman in her late teens or twenties in good health and CMV-seropositive.

The gene calls are TRBV7-9 and TRBJ1-1; D is unresolved. The CDR3 has 14 residues. Trimming shortened V by 5 bases and J by 8 bases, and 18 bases separated the two germline ends. Germline CDR1 and CDR2: SEHNR and FQNEAQ (reference sequence). The CDR3 nucleotides are TGTGCCAGCAGCCACATGGAAGGAGGTCAGGAAGCTTTCTTT. Its translation is CASSHMEGGQEAFF.

Only one count was recorded for this clone. The CDR3 spells CASSKVAGHTDTQYF. CDR3 nucleotides: TGTGCCAGCAGTAAGGTAGCGGGACACACAGATACGCAGTATTTT. This sequence joins TRBV6-4 and TRBJ2-3; 8 bases match TRBD2. CDR1 and CDR2 (germline): MRHNA, SNTAGT. The CDR3 spans 15 residues. Germline trimming cut 5 bases from V and 2 bases from J; bases unmatched to any gene: 6.

The J gene is TRBJ2-2, the V gene TRBV28; 10 bases fit TRBD1. The V gene's germline CDR1 is MDHEN and CDR2 SYDVKM. The J segment lost 3 bases and the V segment lost 6 bases, leaving 7 bases of the junction unmatched. The CDR3 spans 16 residues. Here the CDR3 reads CASSQPGTGDTGELFF. CDR3 coding DNA: TGTGCCAGCAGCCAACCCGGGACAGGGGACACCGGGGAGCTGTTTTTT.

The chain is built from TRBV5-1 and TRBJ1-1, with no clear D. The germline V gene has CDR1 SGHRS and CDR2 YFSETQ. The length of the CDR3 is 14 residues. The V gene lost 0 bases and the J gene lost 1 base, with 7 bases spanning the gap. CDR3 DNA sequence: TGCGCCAGCAGCTTGGGCAACAGGAACACTGAAGCTTTCTTT. It specifies CASSLGNRNTEAFF.

The chain carries TRBV7-9 and TRBJ1-2, with 8 positions matching TRBD1. Germline values: CDR1 SEHNR, CDR2 FQNEAQ (reference sequence). V lost 8 bases and J lost 7; bases outside the gene matches: 3. The CDR3 has 11 amino acids. In DNA form, the CDR3 reads TGTGCCAGCGACAGGGGTGGTGGCTACACCTTC. Protein product: CASDRGGGYTF.

V usage is TRBV28 and J usage is TRBJ1-2; D is perhaps TRBD1 (6 bases). The germline CDR1 and CDR2 sequences are MDHEN and SYDVKM. Trimming pared 7 bases from V and 5 bases from J, leaving 17 bases between. The length of the CDR3 is 14 residues. CDR3 DNA sequence: TGTGCCAGCATTCGACGGGGGGCGCGGTATGGCTACACCTTC. Amino acid sequence: CASIRRGARYGYTF.

The gene calls are TRBV28 and TRBJ2-7; 10 bases align to TRBD2. The CDR3 is 18 amino acids. Germline-derived CDR1 and CDR2 are MDHEN and SYDVKM. Germline trimming cut 10 bases from V and 0 bases from J; bases unmatched to any gene: 18. CDR3 nucleotides: TGTGCCACCGAGCCTTCAGGGGTAGCGGGGGGCAGCTCCTACGAGCAGTACGTC. This translates into CATEPSGVAGGSSYEQYV.

The chain is built from TRBV28 and TRBJ1-2; tentatively, D is TRBD1 (6 bases). The V gene lost 5 bases and the J gene lost 7 bases, with 14 bases spanning the gap. Germline loops: CDR1 MDHEN, CDR2 SYDVKM. The CDR3 has 13 amino acids. The CDR3 nucleotides are TGTGCCAGCAGTACGGTCCCCAGGGGTGGCTACACCTTC. This codes for CASSTVPRGGYTF.